A single sample is the source of the 8 T cell receptor beta chains below, sequenced in a study of response to subunit inactivated influenza vaccine. TCRdb passed the RT-PCR reads through MiXCR, listing each CDR3 protein once. The sample lists approximately 680,000 distinct CDR3 sequences; approximately 14% were seen once. Sequenced here: PBMCs from blood, sampled about 11 days after vaccination. The receptors were gathered from a man in his fifties who received an inactivated influenza vaccine.

As DNA, the CDR3 is TGCAGTGCTAGAGTCGCCACGGGAGGACAGGGGCGATATGGCTACACCTTC. It encodes CSARVATGGQGRYGYTF. The chain joins TRBV20-1 to TRBJ1-2, with 9 nucleotides matching TRBD1. CDR1 is DFQATT, CDR2 SNEGSKA, per germline (reference sequence). After removal of 1 base from V and 5 bases from J, the junction contained 14 bases not matched to a gene. The CDR3 spans 17 residues.

The chain uses TRBV19 and TRBJ2-7, with a possible D match to TRBD2 (5 bases). The CDR3 is made up of 14 amino acids. Germline assignment: CDR1 LNHDA and CDR2 SQIVND (reference sequence). V gave up 5 bases and J gave up 5 bases, with 16 bases separating them. DNA of the CDR3: TGTGCCAGTAGTGGCGGGCCCAATTTCCACGAGCAGTACTTC. Translated, it gives CASSGGPNFHEQYF.

This clonotype was detected a few times. The rearrangement uses TRBV5-1 and TRBJ1-1, with D possibly matching TRBD1 (5 bases). V gave up 2 bases and J gave up 1 base, with 12 bases separating them. The CDR3 is 15 residues long. Germline V gene data show CDR1 as SGHRS and CDR2 as YFSETQ. CDR3 DNA: TGCGCCAGCAGCTTATTCGGGCAGGGGAACACTGAAGCTTTCTTT. Translating gives CASSLFGQGNTEAFF.

The chain uses TRBV12-3 or TRBV12-4 and TRBJ2-7; D could derive from TRBD1 or TRBD2 (5 bases each). The V and J ends lost 6 bases and 2 bases respectively, with 14 bases between them. The CDR3 length is 14 residues. In nucleotides, the CDR3 is TGTGCCAGCAGCTCCCGGGACCCCACCTACGAGCAGTACTTC. Its translation is CASSSRDPTYEQYF.

This clonotype came up a few times. The rearrangement links TRBV11-2 to TRBJ2-5, with D perhaps matching TRBD2 (5 bases). The germline V and J ends were trimmed by 4 bases and 4 bases, with 13 bases remaining between them. CDR3 size: 14 residues. Looked up from germline, CDR1 is SGHAT and CDR2 is FQNNGV. The CDR3 loop is CASSSNGGGETQYF. The DNA of the CDR3 is TGTGCCAGCAGCTCCAACGGAGGCGGAGAGACCCAGTACTTC.

The table lists this clonotype with many counts. The gene calls are TRBV12-3 or TRBV12-4 and TRBJ2-3, with D possibly TRBD2 on 6 matching bases. The CDR3 has 14 residues. The V end lost 4 bases, the J end lost 1 base, and 9 bases lay between the germline ends. CDR3 protein: CASSSTGGTDTQYF. CDR3 coding DNA: TGTGCCAGCAGTTCGACGGGGGGCACAGATACGCAGTATTTT.

This clonotype has a handful of counts. The rearrangement links TRBV7-9 to TRBJ2-1; D remains ambiguous. This CDR3 spans 16 amino acids. The germline V and J ends were trimmed by 5 bases and 0 bases, with 14 bases remaining between them. Germline CDR1 SEHNR, CDR2 FQNEAQ (reference sequence). The CDR3 is CASSAPVTSSYNEQFF. CDR3 nucleotide sequence: TGTGCCAGCAGCGCCCCGGTCACCAGCTCCTACAATGAGCAGTTCTTC.

This clonotype has at least ten counts. The rearrangement links TRBV7-9 to TRBJ1-3, with TRBD1 matching 7 bases. The ends lost 3 bases at V and 2 bases at J; junction bases unmatched: 7. This CDR3 has 16 residues. From germline, CDR1 is SEHNR and CDR2 FQNEAQ (reference sequence). The CDR3, as DNA: TGTGCCAGCAGCTTGCGGGACAGCCCAGCTGGAAACACCATATATTTT. Its protein product is CASSLRDSPAGNTIYF.